This T cell receptor (beta chain) came from a study of monozygotic twins with cystic fibrosis. Overall study findings and caveats: Median Simpson clonality of approximately 0.0088 suggested naive T cells predominated. Shared CDR3 numbers were not associated with age, concordance or severity. V usage most resembled the co-twin in 13 of 16 pairs.

Germline CDR1 is LGHNA and CDR2 is YSLEER. V gave up 0 bases and J gave up 5 bases, with 11 bases separating them. The CDR3 spans 15 residues. A remark on this clone: Its antigen is still unknown.

Clones were sequenced by immunoSEQ multiplex PCR, and TCRdb holds only the in-frame ones, with some missing. The sample includes tens of thousands of clones, about 96% of them seen just once. This clonotype originated in a girl aged 2-15 years with cystic fibrosis. This chain connects TRBV4-3 to TRBJ1-5; a possible D gene is TRBD1 (5 bases). The sequenced sample was blood. CDR3 coding DNA: TGCGCCAGCAGCCAAGACGGGGGAAGAGATCAGCCCCAGCATTTT. The encoded protein is CASSQDGGRDQPQHF.